The rows below give T cell receptor beta chains drawn from one sample of a study of blood T cell repertoires in COVID-19. Measured with immunoSEQ multiplex PCR; TCRdb has only the in-frame clones, and not every one. This sample has 290,000 or so clones; more than 75% occur once, and the top ten carry roughly 2.6%. The sample comprised PBMCs or T cells enriched from blood (not recorded which). The receptor set was obtained from a woman between 18 and 30 years old who had recovered from COVID-19. Each CDR3 is given with its conserved first and last residue. Fields, in order: clone size, V gene, J gene, D gene, CDR3 protein, CDR3 DNA. D genes are given only for firm matches. The size field is filled for only some rows; it gives once, few, many or a size class.

>NA|TRBV7-2|TRBJ2-1|TRBD2
CASSLAQASGGDEQFF
TGTGCCAGCAGCTTAGCGCAGGCTAGCGGGGGCGATGAGCAGTTCTTC
>few|TRBV19|TRBJ1-5|NA
CASSIDSGNQPQHF
TGTGCCAGTAGTATAGACAGTGGTAATCAGCCCCAGCATTTT
>NA|TRBV9|TRBJ1-2|NA
CASSTPGTRGYTF
TGTGCCAGCAGCACCCCAGGGACTCGTGGCTACACCTTC
>NA|TRBV10-3|TRBJ1-4|TRBD1
CAISESLRGNEKLFF
TGTGCCATCAGTGAGTCGCTCAGGGGGAATGAAAAACTGTTTTTT
>once|TRBV7-3|TRBJ2-3|TRBD2
CASSLAGAGTDTQYF
TGTGCCAGCAGTCTAGCGGGAGCAGGCACAGATACGCAGTATTTT
>NA|TRBV27|TRBJ2-5|TRBD2
CASKPYLKLAGVTETQYF
TGTGCCAGCAAACCTTACCTCAAACTAGCGGGAGTAACAGAGACCCAGTACTTC
>few|TRBV9|TRBJ2-3|TRBD2
CASSVGLAGVTDTQYF
TGTGCCAGCAGCGTAGGACTAGCGGGAGTAACAGATACGCAGTATTTT
>NA|TRBV5-1|TRBJ2-3|TRBD2
CASSTTASGGTDTQYF
TGCGCCAGCAGCACAACTGCTAGCGGGGGCACAGATACGCAGTATTTT
>NA|TRBV15|TRBJ2-7|NA
CATSRDLSPGEQYF
TGTGCCACCAGCAGAGACCTATCCCCGGGAGAGCAGTACTTC
>NA|TRBV28|TRBJ1-1|NA
CASTHPSQTMNTEAFF
TGTGCCAGCACCCACCCGTCGCAGACAATGAACACTGAAGCTTTCTTT